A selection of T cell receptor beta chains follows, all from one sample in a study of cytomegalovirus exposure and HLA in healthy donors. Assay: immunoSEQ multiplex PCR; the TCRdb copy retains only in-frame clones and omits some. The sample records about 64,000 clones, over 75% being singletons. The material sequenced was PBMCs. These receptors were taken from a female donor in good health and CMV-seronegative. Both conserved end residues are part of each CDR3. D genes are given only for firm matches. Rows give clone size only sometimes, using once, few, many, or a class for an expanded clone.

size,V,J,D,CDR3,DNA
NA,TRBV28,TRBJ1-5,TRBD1,CATRTGVGQPQHF,TGTGCCACCAGGACAGGGGTTGGACAGCCCCAGCATTTT
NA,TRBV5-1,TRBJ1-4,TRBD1,CASSGGQGLPEKLFF,TGCGCCAGCAGCGGGGGACAGGGACTTCCTGAAAAACTGTTTTTT
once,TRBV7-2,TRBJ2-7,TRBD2,CASSKIGGISYEQYF,TGTGCCAGCAGCAAGATCGGGGGGATCTCCTACGAGCAGTACTTC
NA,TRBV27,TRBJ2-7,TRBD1,CASINLRDRSYEQYF,TGTGCCAGCATTAATCTCCGGGACAGATCCTACGAGCAGTACTTC
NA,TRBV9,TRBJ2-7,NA,CASSVSGSSEQYF,TGTGCCAGCAGCGTGAGTGGGAGTTCCGAGCAGTACTTC
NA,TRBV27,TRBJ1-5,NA,CASRGGRGPNQPQHF,TGTGCCAGCCGAGGAGGGAGGGGTCCCAATCAGCCCCAGCATTTT
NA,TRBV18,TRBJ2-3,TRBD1,CASSPLGTGGVQADTQYF,TGTGCCAGCTCACCACTCGGGACAGGGGGTGTTCAAGCAGATACGCAGTATTTT
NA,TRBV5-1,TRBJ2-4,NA,CASRGGEQIIAKNIQYF,TGCGCCAGCAGGGGCGGGGAGCAAATAATAGCCAAAAACATTCAGTACTTC
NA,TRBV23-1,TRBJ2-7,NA,CASSPVRGEQYF,TGCGCCAGCAGTCCGGTTCGGGGAGAGCAGTACTTC
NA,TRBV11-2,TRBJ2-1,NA,CASRRPNYNEQFF,TGTGCCAGCCGGAGGCCAAATTACAATGAGCAGTTCTTC
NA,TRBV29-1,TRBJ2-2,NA,CSVGGVNTGELFF,TGCAGCGTTGGCGGAGTGAACACCGGGGAGCTGTTTTTT
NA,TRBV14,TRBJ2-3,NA,CASSPSFGPDTQYF,TGTGCCAGCAGCCCTAGCTTCGGCCCAGATACGCAGTATTTT
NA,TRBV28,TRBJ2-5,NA,CASSPTGRGKTQYF,TGTGCCAGCAGTCCGACAGGGCGCGGGAAGACCCAGTACTTC
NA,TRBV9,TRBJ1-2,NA,CASSVDRNYGYTF,TGTGCCAGCAGCGTCGACAGGAACTATGGCTACACCTTC
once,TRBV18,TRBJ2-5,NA,CASSPPGGETQYF,TGTGCCAGCTCACCACCGGGGGGAGAGACCCAGTACTTC
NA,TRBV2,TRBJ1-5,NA,CASRESGFSGQPQHF,TGTGCCAGCAGGGAATCGGGATTCTCGGGGCAGCCCCAGCATTTT
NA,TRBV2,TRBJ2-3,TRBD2,CASSDPGLAGVDTQYF,TGTGCCAGCAGTGACCCGGGACTAGCGGGAGTGGATACGCAGTATTTT
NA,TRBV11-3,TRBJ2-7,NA,CASSLTLWHEQYF,TGTGCCAGCAGCTTAACCTTGTGGCACGAGCAGTACTTC
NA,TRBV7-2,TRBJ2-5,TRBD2,CASSFQAGGRETQYF,TGTGCCAGCAGCTTCCAAGCGGGGGGGCGAGAGACCCAGTACTTC
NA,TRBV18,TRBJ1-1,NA,CASSPAFGGWLDTEAFF,TGTGCCAGCTCACCAGCATTTGGAGGGTGGTTAGACACTGAAGCTTTCTTT
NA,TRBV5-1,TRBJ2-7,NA,CASSLGDSSYEQYF,TGCGCCAGCAGCTTGGGGGACTCAAGCTACGAGCAGTACTTC
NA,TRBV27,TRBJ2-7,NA,CASSSLRSYEQYF,TGTGCCAGCAGTTCGTTGCGGTCCTACGAGCAGTACTTC
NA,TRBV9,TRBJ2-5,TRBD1,CASSADLTGGTETQYF,TGTGCCAGCAGCGCGGACTTGACAGGGGGCACGGAGACCCAGTACTTC
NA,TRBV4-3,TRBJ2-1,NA,CASSQEWASFSYNEQFF,TGCGCCAGCAGCCAAGAATGGGCGTCGTTCTCCTACAATGAGCAGTTCTTC
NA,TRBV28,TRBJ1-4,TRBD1,CASSSGQNEKLFF,TGTGCCAGCAGTTCGGGACAGAATGAAAAACTGTTTTTT
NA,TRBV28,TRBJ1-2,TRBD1,CASSSSGTVKNYGYTF,TGTGCCAGCAGTTCTAGTGGGACAGTGAAGAACTATGGCTACACCTTC
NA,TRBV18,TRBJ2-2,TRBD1,CASSDRGLAGELFF,TGTGCCAGCTCCGACAGGGGGCTCGCCGGGGAGCTGTTTTTT
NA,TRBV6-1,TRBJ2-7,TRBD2,CASSEDGTKPTYEQYF,TGTGCCAGCAGTGAAGATGGGACTAAACCGACCTACGAGCAGTACTTC
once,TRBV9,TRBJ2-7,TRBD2,CASSTGTNYEQYF,TGTGCCAGCAGCACCGGGACTAACTACGAGCAGTACTTC
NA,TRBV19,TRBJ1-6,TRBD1,CASSEGTAYNSPLHF,TGTGCCAGTAGTGAGGGGACAGCGTATAATTCACCCCTCCACTTT
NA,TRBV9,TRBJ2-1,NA,CASSVVRFSSYNEQFF,TGTGCCAGCAGCGTAGTAAGATTTAGCTCCTACAATGAGCAGTTCTTC
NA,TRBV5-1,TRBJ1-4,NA,CASSPTGTGGEKLFF,TGCGCCAGCAGCCCGACCGGGACGGGGGGTGAAAAACTGTTTTTT
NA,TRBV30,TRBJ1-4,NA,CAWSVGGSDEKLFF,TGTGCCTGGAGTGTAGGGGGATCGGATGAAAAACTGTTTTTT
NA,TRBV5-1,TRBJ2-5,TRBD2,CASSLGLGLAGEETQYF,TGCGCCAGCAGCTTGGGCTTAGGACTAGCGGGAGAGGAGACCCAGTACTTC
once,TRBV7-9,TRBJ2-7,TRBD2,CASSPAGGYEQYF,TGTGCCAGCAGCCCAGCGGGGGGCTATGAGCAGTACTTC
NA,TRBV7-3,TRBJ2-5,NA,CASSSQGRDLETQYF,TGTGCCAGCAGCTCCCAGGGGAGGGATTTAGAGACCCAGTACTTC
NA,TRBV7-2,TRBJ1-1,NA,CASSLVQVNTEAFF,TGTGCCAGCAGCTTAGTACAGGTAAACACTGAAGCTTTCTTT
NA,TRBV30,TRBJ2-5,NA,CAWSQRRGETQYF,TGTGCCTGGAGTCAAAGGAGGGGAGAGACCCAGTACTTC
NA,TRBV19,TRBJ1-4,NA,CASSIPLTGYNEKLFF,TGTGCCAGTAGTATACCCCTGACAGGATATAATGAAAAACTGTTTTTT
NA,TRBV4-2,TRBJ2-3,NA,CASSQDTSRTDTQYF,TGTGCCAGCAGCCAAGACACTAGCCGCACAGATACGCAGTATTTT
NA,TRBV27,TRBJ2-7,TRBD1,CASSLGQGETYEQYF,TGTGCCAGCAGTTTAGGACAGGGAGAAACCTACGAGCAGTACTTC
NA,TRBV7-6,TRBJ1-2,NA,CASSLGPGVGYTF,TGTGCCAGCAGCTTAGGCCCCGGGGTTGGCTACACCTTC
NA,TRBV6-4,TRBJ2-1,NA,CASSDQGGLSVEQFF,TGTGCCAGCAGTGACCAGGGGGGCCTTAGTGTAGAGCAGTTCTTC
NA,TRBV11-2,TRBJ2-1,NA,CASSLGVGSGGHNEQFF,TGTGCCAGCAGCTTAGGGGTCGGTAGCGGAGGCCACAATGAGCAGTTCTTC
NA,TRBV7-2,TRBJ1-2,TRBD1,CASSRGGYTGGNGYTF,TGTGCCAGCAGCCGTGGAGGGTACACAGGGGGTAATGGCTACACCTTC
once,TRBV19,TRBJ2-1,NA,CASRISPSSYNEQFF,TGTGCCAGTAGGATTTCCCCGAGCTCCTACAATGAGCAGTTCTTC
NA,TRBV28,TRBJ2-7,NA,CASSWQGGAYEQYF,TGTGCCAGCAGTTGGCAGGGGGGAGCCTACGAGCAGTACTTC
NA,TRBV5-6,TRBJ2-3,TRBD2,CASSLRLAGVKGDTQYF,TGTGCCAGCAGCTTGAGGCTAGCGGGGGTGAAGGGGGATACGCAGTATTTT
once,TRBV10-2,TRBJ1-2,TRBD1,CASSDRQGAPTNYGYTF,TGCGCCAGCAGTGACAGACAGGGGGCTCCCACTAACTATGGCTACACCTTC
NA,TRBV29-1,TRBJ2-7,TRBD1,CSVKGQAFYEQYF,TGCAGCGTTAAGGGACAGGCTTTCTACGAGCAGTACTTC
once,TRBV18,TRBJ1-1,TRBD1,CASSPPGQGRWNTEAFF,TGTGCCAGCTCACCACCGGGACAGGGGAGGTGGAACACTGAAGCTTTCTTT
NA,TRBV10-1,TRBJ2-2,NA,CASSEEVSGELFF,TGCGCCAGCAGTGAAGAGGTTTCCGGGGAGCTGTTTTTT
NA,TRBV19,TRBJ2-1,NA,CASSIAQLPPPNEQFF,TGTGCCAGTAGTATAGCCCAACTCCCACCACCTAATGAGCAGTTCTTC
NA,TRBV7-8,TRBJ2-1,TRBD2,CASSIPLAANEQFF,TGTGCCAGCAGCATTCCACTAGCGGCCAATGAGCAGTTCTTC
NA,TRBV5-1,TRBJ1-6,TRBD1,CASRAGTVSSYNSPLHF,TGCGCCAGCAGGGCCGGGACAGTAAGCTCCTATAATTCACCCCTCCACTTT
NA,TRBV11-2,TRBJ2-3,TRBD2,CASSVRPGQGGADTQYF,TGTGCCAGCAGCGTAAGGCCGGGGCAGGGAGGGGCAGATACGCAGTATTTT
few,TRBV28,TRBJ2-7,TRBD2,CASRTSGHYEQYF,TGTGCCAGCCGGACTAGCGGCCACTACGAGCAGTACTTC
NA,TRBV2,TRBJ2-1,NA,CASSEPDWRLRHNEQFF,TGTGCCAGCAGTGAACCGGACTGGAGACTGAGACACAATGAGCAGTTCTTC
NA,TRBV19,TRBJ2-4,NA,CASSRTGILAKNIQYF,TGTGCCAGTAGTAGAACAGGAATCTTAGCCAAAAACATTCAGTACTTC
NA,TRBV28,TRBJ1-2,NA,CASSVGAASYGYTF,TGTGCCAGCAGTGTGGGGGCCGCGAGCTATGGCTACACCTTC